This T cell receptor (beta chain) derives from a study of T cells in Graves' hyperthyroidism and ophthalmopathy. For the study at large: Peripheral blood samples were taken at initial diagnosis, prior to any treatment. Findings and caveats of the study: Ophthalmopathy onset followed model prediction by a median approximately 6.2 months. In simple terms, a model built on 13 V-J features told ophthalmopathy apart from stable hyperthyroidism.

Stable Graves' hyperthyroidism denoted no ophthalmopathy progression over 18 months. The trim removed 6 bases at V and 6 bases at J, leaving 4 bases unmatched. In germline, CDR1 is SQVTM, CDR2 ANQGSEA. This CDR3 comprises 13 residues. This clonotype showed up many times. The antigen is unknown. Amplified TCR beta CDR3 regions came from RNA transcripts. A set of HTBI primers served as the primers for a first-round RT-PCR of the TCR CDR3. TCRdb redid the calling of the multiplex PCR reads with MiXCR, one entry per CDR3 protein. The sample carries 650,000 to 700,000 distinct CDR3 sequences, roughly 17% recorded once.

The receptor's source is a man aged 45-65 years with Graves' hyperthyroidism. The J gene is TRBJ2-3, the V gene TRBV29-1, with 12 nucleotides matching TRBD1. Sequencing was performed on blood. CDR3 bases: TGCAGCGTCAAGGGACAGGGGGCCGATACGCAGTATTTT. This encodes CSVKGQGADTQYF.